The present TCR beta chain was sequenced within a study of T cells in Graves' hyperthyroidism and ophthalmopathy. Trimming cost V 0 bases and J 7 bases, with 7 bases left between them. Per the germline V gene, CDR1 is SGHVS and CDR2 is FQNEAQ. This CDR3 has 13 residues. The CDR3 regions of TCR beta were amplified from RNA transcripts. HTBI primers drove first-round RT-PCR of the TCR CDR3. TCRdb used MiXCR to reprocess the multiplex PCR reads, holding one entry per CDR3 protein. The table lists hundreds of thousands of distinct CDR3 sequences, 35% to 40% of them singletons. This clonotype was seen at least ten times.

The sequenced material came from blood. The source of this sequence is a man aged 18 to 29 with Graves' hyperthyroidism. V usage is TRBV7-8 and J usage is TRBJ1-5, with D unresolved. DNA of the CDR3: TGTGCCAGCAGCTTAGCGGTGGGACAGCCCCAGCATTTT. Amino acids: CASSLAVGQPQHF.